The 27 T cell receptor beta chains listed next were all sequenced from one sample in a study of cytotoxic CD8 clonotypes in ibrutinib-treated CLL. Using immunoSEQ multiplex PCR, the repertoire was profiled, and TCRdb retains in-frame clones only, with some absent. Here the sample spans about 200,000 clones, over 60% being singletons. This specimen was PBMCs, taken after 24 months of ibrutinib treatment. The receptor set was obtained from a human donor with chronic lymphocytic leukemia.

V and J are TRBV2 and TRBJ1-1; TRBD1 aligns across 8 bases. CDR1 is SNHLY and CDR2 is FYNNEI in the germline V gene. V gave up 3 bases and J gave up 0 bases; unmatched junction bases: 3. There are 15 residues in the CDR3. This chain's CDR3 is CASSERTGLNTEAFF. Here the CDR3 DNA reads TGTGCCAGCAGTGAGAGGACAGGGCTGAACACTGAAGCTTTCTTT.

The chain couples TRBV10-3 to TRBJ2-3; D gene uncertain. V lost 2 bases to trimming and J lost 8 bases, with 14 bases between them. CDR1 and CDR2 (germline): ENHRY, SYGVKD. The CDR3 spans 14 residues. The CDR3 loop reads CAISEPIQEATQYF. The CDR3 DNA reads as TGTGCCATCAGTGAGCCGATCCAAGAAGCTACGCAGTATTTT.

This clone was detected a few times. In DNA, the CDR3 is TGTGCCAGCAGCTTAATTGCTAATGAAAAACTGTTTTTT. It codes for CASSLIANEKLFF. The chain carries TRBV7-2 and TRBJ1-4; D not resolved. The length of the CDR3 is 13 residues. Trimming took off 2 bases at V and 3 bases at J, with 4 bases between the two ends. Per the germline V gene, CDR1 is SGHTA and CDR2 is FQGNSA.

This clone was found once. The chain's CDR3 is CAWSPGPPYEQYF. CDR3 DNA: TGTGCCTGGAGCCCCGGCCCCCCTTACGAGCAGTACTTC. The chain is built from TRBV30 and TRBJ2-7; D is unresolved. The CDR3 totals 13 residues. Germline lookup yields CDR1 GTSNPN and CDR2 SVGIG (reference sequence). V dropped 3 bases and J dropped 4 bases, with 13 bases sitting between them.

J is TRBJ1-5 and V is TRBV6-1; D is unresolved. The CDR3 totals 14 residues. Trimming took off 8 bases at V and 0 bases at J, with 11 bases between the two ends. Germline V gives CDR1 MNHNS, CDR2 SASEGT. The CDR3 protein is CASDWRNSNQPQHF. CDR3 in DNA: TGTGCCAGCGATTGGAGGAATAGCAATCAGCCCCAGCATTTT.

Here the CDR3 DNA reads TGTGCCAGCAGACGACTAGCGGCCTACGAGCAGTACTTC. This translates into CASRRLAAYEQYF. The chain recombines TRBV6-5 with TRBJ2-7, with 9 bases that match TRBD2. The CDR3 is 13 amino acids. Trimming took 6 bases from V and 2 from J; bases not matched to a gene: 2. The germline gives CDR1 MNHEY, CDR2 SVGAGI.

The genes are TRBV6-6 and TRBJ2-1; D unresolved. CDR1 is MNHNY, CDR2 SVGAGI, per germline (reference sequence). Trimming took off 7 bases at V and 2 bases at J, with 12 bases between the two ends. The CDR3 runs to 14 residues. The CDR3 sequence is CASTPARTYNEQFF. DNA of the CDR3: TGTGCCAGCACCCCCGCTCGCACCTACAATGAGCAGTTCTTC.

The chain carries TRBV15 and TRBJ2-5; TRBD2 matches at 10 bases. V was clipped by 1 base and J by 2 bases; unmatched bases: 10. This CDR3 comprises 18 residues. The germline gives CDR1 LNHNV, CDR2 YYDKDF (reference sequence). CDR3 bases: TGTGCCACCAGCAGAGTGGGGCTAGCGGGAGCCCAACAAGAGACCCAGTACTTC. Translation gives CATSRVGLAGAQQETQYF.

The chain joins TRBV19 to TRBJ2-7; 10 nucleotides agree with TRBD1. Trimming removed 4 bases from V and 5 bases from J; junction bases left unmatched: 14. Germline-derived CDR1 and CDR2 are LNHDA and SQIVND (reference sequence). This CDR3 is built from 17 residues. The CDR3 spells CASSTYPPGQGINEQYF. The CDR3 DNA reads TGTGCCAGTAGTACCTACCCCCCGGGACAGGGGATCAACGAGCAGTACTTC.

This chain uses TRBV13 with TRBJ2-7; 9 positions agree with TRBD2. The length of the CDR3 is 13 residues. Germline V gives CDR1 PRHDT, CDR2 FYEKMQ (reference sequence). Unmatched junction bases numbered 1, after V lost 1 base and J lost 6 bases. The CDR3 here is CASSLALAGEQYF. CDR3 nucleotide sequence: TGTGCCAGCAGCTTAGCACTAGCGGGCGAGCAGTACTTC. The full variable domain, rest sourced from reference TRBV13 and TRBJ2-7, is AAGVIQSPRHLIKEKRETATLKCYPIPRHDTVYWYQQGPGQDPQFLISFYEKMQSDKGSIPDRFSAQQFSDYHSELNMSSLELGDSALYFCASSLALAGEQYFGPGTRLTVT.

The rearrangement links TRBV7-2 to TRBJ1-5; TRBD1 aligns across 9 bases. The CDR3 runs to 16 residues. Per germline, CDR1 SGHTA and CDR2 FQGNSA. V lost 4 bases to trimming and J lost 2 bases; unmatched junction nucleotides: 6. This CDR3 reads CASSYRTGAGNQPQHF. The CDR3 DNA is TGTGCCAGCAGCTACAGGACAGGGGCAGGCAATCAGCCCCAGCATTTT. The full variable domain, completed using reference TRBV7-2 and TRBJ1-5, is GAGVSQSPSNKVTEKGKDVELRCDPISGHTALYWYRQSLGQGLEFLIYFQGNSAPDKSGLPSDRFSAERTGGSVSTLTIQRTQQEDSAVYLCASSYRTGAGNQPQHFGDGTRLSIL.

This clone has just one count. The junction and the germline gene differ at one end; a read error may be behind it. The chain employs TRBV6-5 and TRBJ2-7; D uncertain. This CDR3 contains 12 residues. Germline-derived CDR1 and CDR2 are MNHEY and SVGAGI. CDR3 in DNA: TGTGCCATCAGTGAATCTCCCTACGAGCAGTACTTC. This sequence encodes CAISESPYEQYF.

In its sample, this clone was seen once. The chain couples TRBV5-1 to TRBJ2-3; TRBD2 aligns across 11 bases. The CDR3 runs to 15 residues. V shed 3 bases and J 6 bases; nucleotides not matched to a gene: 6. Germline CDR1 SGHRS, CDR2 YFSETQ. Here the CDR3 DNA reads TGCGCCAGCAGCTATAGCGGGAGGGCCATGGATACGCAGTATTTT. Its protein is CASSYSGRAMDTQYF. Supplemented by reference TRBV5-1 and TRBJ2-3, the full variable domain reads KAGVTQTPRYLIKTRGQQVTLSCSPISGHRSVSWYQQTPGQGLQFLFEYFSETQRNKGNFPGRFSGRQFSNSRSEMNVSTLELGDSALYLCASSYSGRAMDTQYFGPGTRLTVL.

V is TRBV4-3 and J is TRBJ2-6; no clear D gene. The CDR3 is 17 residues long. Trimming removed 4 bases at V and 4 bases at J, with 17 bases between. Germline V gene sequence: CDR1 LGHNA, CDR2 YSLEER. CDR3 sequence: CASSPHGVLGGANVLTF. In nucleotides, the CDR3 is TGCGCCAGCAGCCCCCATGGGGTCTTGGGCGGGGCCAACGTCCTGACTTTC.

J is TRBJ1-2 and V is TRBV30; TRBD1 is a possible D gene (5 bases). The V and J ends lost 5 bases and 4 bases respectively, with 23 bases between them. Germline values: CDR1 GTSNPN, CDR2 SVGIG (reference sequence). This CDR3 is built from 16 residues. CDR3 sequence: CAWRRKQAGLVYGYTF. The CDR3 nucleotides are TGTGCCTGGCGGAGGAAACAGGCGGGCCTGGTCTATGGCTACACCTTC.

This chain joins TRBV19 and TRBJ2-7, with 9 bases fitting TRBD2. J was trimmed by 4 bases and V by 5 bases; bases with no gene match: 6. The CDR3 contains 14 residues. Germline V gene sequence: CDR1 LNHDA, CDR2 SQIVND (reference sequence). The CDR3 bases are TGTGCCAGTAGTGGGGCTAGCGGGGTATACGAGCAGTACTTC. Protein: CASSGASGVYEQYF.

The chain is built from TRBV4-3 and TRBJ2-1; 8 bases align to TRBD2. Germline lookup yields CDR1 LGHNA and CDR2 YSLEER. CDR3 length: 14 amino acids. V trimming: 0 bases; J trimming: 13 bases; junction bases outside the gene matches: 8. Here the CDR3 reads CASSQEPVAGTQFF. Written as DNA, the CDR3 is TGCGCCAGCAGCCAAGAACCAGTAGCGGGAACACAGTTCTTC.

This chain connects TRBV7-2 to TRBJ2-1; D is perhaps TRBD1 or TRBD2 (5 bases each). The germline V gene encodes CDR1 SGHTA and CDR2 FQGNSA. V lost 4 bases and J lost 7, with 20 bases in between. The length of the CDR3 is 16 residues. Here the CDR3 reads CASSSPRDPLANEQFF. Written as DNA, the CDR3 is TGTGCCAGCAGCTCACCCCGGGACCCTCTTGCAAATGAGCAGTTCTTC.

This clone came up a few times. The V call is TRBV2, the J call TRBJ1-4; 9 bases match TRBD1. The germline V gene has CDR1 SNHLY and CDR2 FYNNEI. Unmatched junction bases numbered 7, after V lost 9 bases and J lost 8 bases. This CDR3 comprises 13 residues. The CDR3 spells CASLRDRDEKLFF. The CDR3 DNA reads as TGTGCCAGTCTCCGGGACAGGGACGAAAAACTGTTTTTT. Full variable domain (missing parts from reference TRBV2 and TRBJ1-4): EPEVTQTPSHQVTQMGQEVILRCVPISNHLYFYWYRQILGQKVEFLVSFYNNEISEKSEIFDDQFSVERPDGSNFTLKIRSTKLEDSAMYFCASLRDRDEKLFFGSGTQLSVL.

V usage is TRBV4-2 and J usage is TRBJ2-3; 11 nucleotides align to TRBD2. The germline CDR1 and CDR2 sequences are LGHNA and YNFKEQ. The CDR3 loop spans 19 amino acids. J gave up 4 bases and V 0 bases, and 12 bases lay outside the gene matches. The CDR3 DNA follows: TGTGCCAGCAGCCAAGATTGGAGGGGGACTAGCGGAATTCCAGATACGCAGTATTTT. It translates to CASSQDWRGTSGIPDTQYF.

The chain has TRBV11-2 and TRBJ1-2, with D possibly matching TRBD1 (6 bases). CDR3 length equals 13 residues. Trimming left V 2 bases short and J 6 bases short, with 10 bases between. Germline lookup yields CDR1 SGHAT and CDR2 FQNNGV. The CDR3 nucleotides are TGTGCCAGCAGCTTAAGGACAGTCGATGGCTACACCTTC. Translated, it gives CASSLRTVDGYTF. The entire variable domain, with the rest obtained from reference TRBV11-2 and TRBJ1-2, is as follows: EAGVAQSPRYKIIEKRQSVAFWCNPISGHATLYWYQQILGQGPKLLIQFQNNGVVDDSQLPKDRFSAERLKGVDSTLKIQPAKLEDSAVYLCASSLRTVDGYTFGSGTRLTVV.

J is TRBJ2-1 and V is TRBV7-2; possible D gene TRBD2, 6 bases. This CDR3 has 13 amino acids. Germline V gene sequence: CDR1 SGHTA, CDR2 FQGNSA. V was trimmed by 5 bases and J by 7 bases, leaving 12 bases between them. This CDR3 is CASSATRVNEQFF. DNA of the CDR3: TGTGCCAGCAGCGCGACTAGAGTGAATGAGCAGTTCTTC. Complete variable domain (other parts from reference TRBV7-2 and TRBJ2-1): GAGVSQSPSNKVTEKGKDVELRCDPISGHTALYWYRQSLGQGLEFLIYFQGNSAPDKSGLPSDRFSAERTGGSVSTLTIQRTQQEDSAVYLCASSATRVNEQFFGPGTRLTVL.

The chain couples TRBV10-1 to TRBJ2-2, with D unclear. This CDR3 is 12 amino acids long. The ends were cut back, 2 bases at V and 4 bases at J, with 2 bases in the middle. From germline, CDR1 is WNHNN and CDR2 SYGVQD (reference sequence). The DNA of the CDR3 is TGCGCCAGCAGTGAGGTCACCGGGGAGCTGTTTTTT. As protein: CASSEVTGELFF.

Only one count was recorded for this clone. V is TRBV28 and J is TRBJ2-7, with D possibly matching TRBD2 (6 bases). CDR1 is MDHEN, CDR2 SYDVKM, per germline. The CDR3 is 12 amino acids. The V end was cut by 8 bases, the J end by 9 bases, with 17 bases between. In DNA form, the CDR3 reads TGTGCCAGCGGGCGACTAGGTGGGGGGCAGTACTTC. Its translation: CASGRLGGGQYF.

The rearrangement uses TRBV7-8 and TRBJ2-2; D gene ambiguous. Between the trimmed V and J ends, which lost 6 bases and 3 bases, there was a span of 11 bases. Germline CDR1 SGHVS, CDR2 FQNEAQ. The CDR3 length is 14 residues. CDR3 in amino acids: CASRRFTDTGELFF. The CDR3 region has the DNA TGTGCCAGCAGGCGGTTTACGGACACCGGGGAGCTGTTTTTT.

The chain has TRBV5-1 and TRBJ2-3; 12 bases line up with TRBD2. CDR3 length equals 18 residues. Germline lookup yields CDR1 SGHRS and CDR2 YFSETQ. Germline trimming cut 4 bases from V and 6 bases from J; bases unmatched to any gene: 15. The chain's CDR3 is CASSDQGSLAGGPDTQYF. As DNA, the CDR3 is TGCGCCAGCAGCGACCAGGGGTCCCTAGCGGGAGGGCCCGATACGCAGTATTTT.

The V gene is TRBV18, the J gene TRBJ1-1; perhaps TRBD1 as D (6 bases). This CDR3 region has 15 residues. CDR1 and CDR2 (germline): KGHSH, LQKENI. The V end lost 6 bases, the J end lost 6 bases, and 20 bases lay between the germline ends. The CDR3 spells CASSIDLDRLPEAFF. Here the CDR3 DNA reads TGTGCCAGCTCCATTGACCTGGACAGACTTCCTGAAGCTTTCTTT.